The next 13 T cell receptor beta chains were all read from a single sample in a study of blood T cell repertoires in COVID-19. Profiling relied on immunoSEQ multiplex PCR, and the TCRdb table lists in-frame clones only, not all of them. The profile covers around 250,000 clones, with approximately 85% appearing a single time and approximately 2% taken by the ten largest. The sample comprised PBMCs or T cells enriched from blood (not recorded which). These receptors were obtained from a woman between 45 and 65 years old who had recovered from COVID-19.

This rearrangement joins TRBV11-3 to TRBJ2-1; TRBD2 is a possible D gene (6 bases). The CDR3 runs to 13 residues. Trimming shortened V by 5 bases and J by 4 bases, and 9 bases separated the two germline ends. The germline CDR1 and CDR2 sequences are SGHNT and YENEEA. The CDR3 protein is CASSPGTYNEQFF. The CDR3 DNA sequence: TGTGCCAGCAGCCCCGGGACTTACAATGAGCAGTTCTTC.

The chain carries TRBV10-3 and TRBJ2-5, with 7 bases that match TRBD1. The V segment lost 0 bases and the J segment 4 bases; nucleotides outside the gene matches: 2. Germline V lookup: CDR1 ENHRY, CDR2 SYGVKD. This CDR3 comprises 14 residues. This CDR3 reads CAISESTGRETQYF. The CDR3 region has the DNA TGTGCCATCAGTGAGTCGACAGGGCGAGAGACCCAGTACTTC.

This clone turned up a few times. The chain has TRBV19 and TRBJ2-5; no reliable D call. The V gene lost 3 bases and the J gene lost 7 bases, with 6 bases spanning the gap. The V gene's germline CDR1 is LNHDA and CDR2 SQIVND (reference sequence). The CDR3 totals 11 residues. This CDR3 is CASSISRTQYF. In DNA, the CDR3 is TGTGCCAGTAGTATTTCGAGGACCCAGTACTTC.

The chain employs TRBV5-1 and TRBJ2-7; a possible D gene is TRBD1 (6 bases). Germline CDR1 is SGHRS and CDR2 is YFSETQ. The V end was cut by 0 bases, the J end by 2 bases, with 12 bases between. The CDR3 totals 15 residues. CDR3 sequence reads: CASSLEGGSTYEQYF. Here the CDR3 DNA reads TGCGCCAGCAGCTTGGAAGGGGGTTCAACCTACGAGCAGTACTTC.

The DNA for the CDR3 is TGCAGCGTACAGGGGTCCTTAACCTACGAGCAGTACTTC. This gives the protein CSVQGSLTYEQYF. The gene calls are TRBV29-1 and TRBJ2-7; TRBD1 matches 7 bases. Per germline, CDR1 SQVTM and CDR2 ANQGSEA. V lost 6 bases to trimming and J lost 2 bases; unmatched junction nucleotides: 7. This CDR3 has 13 amino acids.

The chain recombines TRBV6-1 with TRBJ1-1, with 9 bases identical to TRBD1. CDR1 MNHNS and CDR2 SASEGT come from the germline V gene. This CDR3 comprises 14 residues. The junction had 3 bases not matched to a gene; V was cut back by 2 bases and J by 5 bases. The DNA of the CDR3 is TGTGCCAGCAGTGAATGGGACAGGGTGACTGAAGCTTTCTTT. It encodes CASSEWDRVTEAFF.

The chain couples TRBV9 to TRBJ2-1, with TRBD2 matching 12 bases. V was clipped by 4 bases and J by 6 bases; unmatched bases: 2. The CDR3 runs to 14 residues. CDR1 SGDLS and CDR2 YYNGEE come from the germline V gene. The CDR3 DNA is TGTGCCAGCAGCCTAGCGGGAGGGCTCAATGAGCAGTTCTTC. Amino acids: CASSLAGGLNEQFF.

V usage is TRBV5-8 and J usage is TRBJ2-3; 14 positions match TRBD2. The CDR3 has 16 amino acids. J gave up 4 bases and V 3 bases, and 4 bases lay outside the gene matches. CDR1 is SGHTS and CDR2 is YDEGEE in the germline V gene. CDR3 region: CASSWGTSGGPDTQYF. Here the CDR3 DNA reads TGTGCCAGCAGCTGGGGGACTAGCGGGGGCCCAGATACGCAGTATTTT.

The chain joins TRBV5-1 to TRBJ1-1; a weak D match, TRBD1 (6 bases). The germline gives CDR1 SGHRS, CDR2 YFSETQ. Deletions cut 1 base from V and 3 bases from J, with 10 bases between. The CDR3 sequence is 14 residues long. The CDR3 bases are TGCGCCAGCAGCTTGAGGACAGATTACACTGAAGCTTTCTTT. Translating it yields CASSLRTDYTEAFF.

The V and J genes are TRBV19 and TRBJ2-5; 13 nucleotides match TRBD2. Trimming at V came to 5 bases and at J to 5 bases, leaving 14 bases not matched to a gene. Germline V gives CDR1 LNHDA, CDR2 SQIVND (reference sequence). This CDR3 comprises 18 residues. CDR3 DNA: TGTGCCAGTAGTGCCCTTCCCGGGACTAGCGGGATGTGGGAGACCCAGTACTTC. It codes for CASSALPGTSGMWETQYF.

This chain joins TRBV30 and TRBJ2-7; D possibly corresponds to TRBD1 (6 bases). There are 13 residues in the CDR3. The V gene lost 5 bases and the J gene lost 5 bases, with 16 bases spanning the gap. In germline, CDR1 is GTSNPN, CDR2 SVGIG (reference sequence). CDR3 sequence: CAWGVGRGNEQYF. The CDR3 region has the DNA TGTGCCTGGGGAGTAGGAAGGGGGAACGAGCAGTACTTC.

Written as DNA, the CDR3 is TGTGCCAGCAGTTACTCCGGGGTAGAGACCCAGTACTTC. This encodes CASSYSGVETQYF. The J gene is TRBJ2-5, the V gene TRBV6-2 or TRBV6-3, with TRBD2 as a possible D gene (5 bases). Trimming pared 0 bases from V and 4 bases from J, leaving 6 bases between. The length of the CDR3 is 13 residues. Germline CDR1 MNHEY, CDR2 SVGEGT.

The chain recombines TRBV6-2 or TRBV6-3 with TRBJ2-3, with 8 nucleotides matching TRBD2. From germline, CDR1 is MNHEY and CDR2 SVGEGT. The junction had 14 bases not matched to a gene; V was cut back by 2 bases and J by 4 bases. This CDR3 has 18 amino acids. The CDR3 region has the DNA TGTGCCAGCAGTTACAACGGGAGGGAGGGGGTCTTGGCAGATACGCAGTATTTT. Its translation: CASSYNGREGVLADTQYF.